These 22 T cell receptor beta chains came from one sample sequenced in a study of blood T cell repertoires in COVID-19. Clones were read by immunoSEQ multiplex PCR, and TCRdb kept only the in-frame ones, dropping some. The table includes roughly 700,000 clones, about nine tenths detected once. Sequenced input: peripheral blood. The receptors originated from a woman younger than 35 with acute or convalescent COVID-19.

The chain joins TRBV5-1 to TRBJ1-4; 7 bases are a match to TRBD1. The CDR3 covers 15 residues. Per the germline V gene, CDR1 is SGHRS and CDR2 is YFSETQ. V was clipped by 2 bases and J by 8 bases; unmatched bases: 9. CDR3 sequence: CASSFDGTAYEKLFF. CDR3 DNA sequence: TGCGCCAGCAGCTTTGACGGGACAGCCTACGAAAAACTGTTTTTT. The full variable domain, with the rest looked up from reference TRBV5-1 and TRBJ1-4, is KAGVTQTPRYLIKTRGQQVTLSCSPISGHRSVSWYQQTPGQGLQFLFEYFSETQRNKGNFPGRFSGRQFSNSRSEMNVSTLELGDSALYLCASSFDGTAYEKLFFGSGTQLSVL.

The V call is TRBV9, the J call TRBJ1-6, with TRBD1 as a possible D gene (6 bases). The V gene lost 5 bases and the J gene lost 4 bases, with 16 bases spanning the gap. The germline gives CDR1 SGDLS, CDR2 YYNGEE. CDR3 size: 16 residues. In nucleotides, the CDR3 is TGTGCCAGCAGGACTGCAGGACAGCCATATAATTCACCCCTCCACTTT. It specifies CASRTAGQPYNSPLHF.

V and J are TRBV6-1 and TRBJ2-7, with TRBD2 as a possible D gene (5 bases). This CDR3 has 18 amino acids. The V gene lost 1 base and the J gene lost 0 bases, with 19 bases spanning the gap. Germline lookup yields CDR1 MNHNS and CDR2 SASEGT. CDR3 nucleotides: TGTGCCAGCAGTGAAGGGGCCCGCTACTCCCGGGACTCCTACGAGCAGTACTTC. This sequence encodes CASSEGARYSRDSYEQYF.

CDR3 sequence: CASKERLINQPQHF. CDR3 in DNA: TGTGCCAGCAAGGAACGACTCATCAATCAGCCCCAGCATTTT. The rearrangement links TRBV6-5 to TRBJ1-5; D is uncertain. Germline-derived CDR1 and CDR2 are MNHEY and SVGAGI. Trimming took off 7 bases at V and 3 bases at J, with 13 bases between the two ends. This CDR3 contains 14 residues.

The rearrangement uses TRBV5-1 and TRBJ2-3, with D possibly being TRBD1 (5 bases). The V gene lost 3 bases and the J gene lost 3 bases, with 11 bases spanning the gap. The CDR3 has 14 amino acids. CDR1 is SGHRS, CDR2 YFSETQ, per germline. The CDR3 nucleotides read TGCGCCAGCAGCTGGCAGGGCCGAACAGATACGCAGTATTTT. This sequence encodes CASSWQGRTDTQYF.

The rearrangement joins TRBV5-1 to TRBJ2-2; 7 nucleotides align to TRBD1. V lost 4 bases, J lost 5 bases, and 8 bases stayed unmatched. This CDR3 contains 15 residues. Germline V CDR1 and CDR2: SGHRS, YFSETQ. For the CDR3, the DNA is TGCGCCAGCAGCCCCCGCTCCAGGGGGACCGGGGAGCTGTTTTTT. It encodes CASSPRSRGTGELFF.

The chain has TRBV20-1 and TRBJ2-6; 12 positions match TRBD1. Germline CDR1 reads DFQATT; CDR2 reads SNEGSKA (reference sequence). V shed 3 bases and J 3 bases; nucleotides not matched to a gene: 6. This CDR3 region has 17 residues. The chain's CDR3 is CSASGGQGAGGANVLTF. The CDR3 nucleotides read TGCAGTGCTAGTGGGGGACAGGGGGCTGGTGGGGCCAACGTCCTGACTTTC.

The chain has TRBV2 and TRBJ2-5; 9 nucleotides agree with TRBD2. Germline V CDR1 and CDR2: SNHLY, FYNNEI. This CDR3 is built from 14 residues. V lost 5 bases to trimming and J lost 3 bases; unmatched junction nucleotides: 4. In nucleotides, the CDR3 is TGTGCCAGCAGTACCGGGACTAGCAAAGAGACCCAGTACTTC. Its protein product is CASSTGTSKETQYF.

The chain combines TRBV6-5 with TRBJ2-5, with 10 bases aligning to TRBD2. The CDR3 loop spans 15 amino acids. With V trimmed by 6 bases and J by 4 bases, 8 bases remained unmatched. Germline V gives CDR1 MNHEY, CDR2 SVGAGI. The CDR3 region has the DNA TGTGCCAGCAGAGCCGGGACTAGCGAATCAGAGACCCAGTACTTC. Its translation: CASRAGTSESETQYF.

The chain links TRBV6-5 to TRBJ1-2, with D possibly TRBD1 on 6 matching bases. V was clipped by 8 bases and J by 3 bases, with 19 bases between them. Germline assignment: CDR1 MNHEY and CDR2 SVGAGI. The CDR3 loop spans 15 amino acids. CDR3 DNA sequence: TGTGCCAGCGCGACGTGGGGGCTGAATTACTATGGCTACACCTTC. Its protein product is CASATWGLNYYGYTF.

The CDR3 protein is CSAPGQDGYTF. CDR3 bases: TGCAGTGCACCGGGACAGGATGGCTACACCTTC. The genes are TRBV20-1 and TRBJ1-2; 8 nucleotides align to TRBD1. Per germline, CDR1 DFQATT and CDR2 SNEGSKA (reference sequence). Trimming at V came to 6 bases and at J to 6 bases, leaving 3 bases not matched to a gene. This CDR3 is 11 amino acids long.

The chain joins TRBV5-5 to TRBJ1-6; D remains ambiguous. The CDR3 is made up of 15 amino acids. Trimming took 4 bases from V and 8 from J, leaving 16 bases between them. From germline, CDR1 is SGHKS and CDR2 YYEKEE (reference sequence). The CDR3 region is CASSPHAQDYSPLHF. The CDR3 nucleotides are TGTGCCAGCAGCCCACACGCGCAGGACTATTCACCCCTCCACTTT.

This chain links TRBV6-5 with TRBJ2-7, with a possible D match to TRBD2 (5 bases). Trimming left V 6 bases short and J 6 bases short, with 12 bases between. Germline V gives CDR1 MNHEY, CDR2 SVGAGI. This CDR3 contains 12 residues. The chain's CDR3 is CASSWVGGEQYF. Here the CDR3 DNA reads TGTGCCAGCAGCTGGGTCGGAGGCGAGCAGTACTTC.

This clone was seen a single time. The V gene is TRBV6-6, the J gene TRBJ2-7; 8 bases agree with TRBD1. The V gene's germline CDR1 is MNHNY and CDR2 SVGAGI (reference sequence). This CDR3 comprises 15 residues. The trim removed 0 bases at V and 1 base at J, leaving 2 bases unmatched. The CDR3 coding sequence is TGTGCCAGCAGTTACTCTGGGACAGGATCCTACGAGCAGTACTTC. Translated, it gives CASSYSGTGSYEQYF.

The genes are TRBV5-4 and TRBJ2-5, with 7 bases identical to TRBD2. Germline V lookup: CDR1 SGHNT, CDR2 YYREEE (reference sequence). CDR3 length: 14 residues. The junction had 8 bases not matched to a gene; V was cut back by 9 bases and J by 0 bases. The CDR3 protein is CANYNRGDQETQYF. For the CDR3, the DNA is TGTGCCAACTACAACCGGGGGGACCAAGAGACCCAGTACTTC.

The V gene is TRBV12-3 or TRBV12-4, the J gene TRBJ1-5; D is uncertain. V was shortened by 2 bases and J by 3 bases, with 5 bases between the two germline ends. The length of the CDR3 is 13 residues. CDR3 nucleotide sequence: TGTGCCAGCAGTTTACTTTTCAATCAGCCCCAGCATTTT. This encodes CASSLLFNQPQHF.

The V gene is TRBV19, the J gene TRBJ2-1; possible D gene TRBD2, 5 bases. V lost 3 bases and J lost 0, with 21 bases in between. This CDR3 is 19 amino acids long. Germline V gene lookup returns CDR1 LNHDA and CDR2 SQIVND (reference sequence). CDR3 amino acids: CASSIFSLAAPRSYNEQFF. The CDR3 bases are TGTGCCAGTAGTATTTTCTCTCTAGCTGCCCCTCGCTCCTACAATGAGCAGTTCTTC.

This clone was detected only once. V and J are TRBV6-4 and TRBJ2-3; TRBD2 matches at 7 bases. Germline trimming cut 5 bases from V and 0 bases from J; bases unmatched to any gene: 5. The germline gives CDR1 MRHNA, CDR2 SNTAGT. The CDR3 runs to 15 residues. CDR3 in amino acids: CASSTRAGSTDTQYF. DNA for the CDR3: TGTGCCAGCAGTACCCGAGCGGGGAGCACAGATACGCAGTATTTT.

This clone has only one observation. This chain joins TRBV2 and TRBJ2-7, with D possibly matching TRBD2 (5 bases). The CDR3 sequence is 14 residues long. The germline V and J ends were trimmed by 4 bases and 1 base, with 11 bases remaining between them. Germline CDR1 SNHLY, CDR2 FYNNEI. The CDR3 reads CASSAEGISYEQYF. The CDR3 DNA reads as TGTGCCAGCAGTGCAGAGGGAATATCCTACGAGCAGTACTTC.

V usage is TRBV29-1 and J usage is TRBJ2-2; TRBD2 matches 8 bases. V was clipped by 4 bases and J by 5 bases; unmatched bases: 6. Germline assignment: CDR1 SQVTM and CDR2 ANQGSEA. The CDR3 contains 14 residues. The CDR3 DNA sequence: TGCAGCGTTGGACCCGGGGGGGCAACCGGGGAGCTGTTTTTT. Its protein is CSVGPGGATGELFF.

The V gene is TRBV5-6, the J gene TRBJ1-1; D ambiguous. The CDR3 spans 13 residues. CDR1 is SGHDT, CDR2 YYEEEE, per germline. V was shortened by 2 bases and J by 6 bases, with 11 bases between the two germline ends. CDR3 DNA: TGTGCCAGCAGCTTCGGCCCCGGGGCTGAAGCTTTCTTT. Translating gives CASSFGPGAEAFF.

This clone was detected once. The CDR3 DNA sequence: TGTGCCAGCAGTCCCCGGGGCTACGAGCAGTACTTC. Translated, it gives CASSPRGYEQYF. V and J are TRBV6-2 or TRBV6-3 and TRBJ2-7; the D gene is possibly TRBD2 (5 bases). The CDR3 has 12 amino acids. Per germline, CDR1 MNHEY and CDR2 SVGEGT. Trimming stripped 5 bases from V and 3 bases from J, with 8 bases between.